The clone carrying this T cell receptor beta chain showed up just once. What it recognizes is unknown. The sample originates from a study of long-term antiretroviral therapy in people with HIV. Regarding the study as a whole: Post-ART diversity increased but stayed below transplant donor controls.

The libraries were made with immunoSEQ v3.0 at survey level. Sequencing was performed with immunoSEQ multiplex PCR; in TCRdb, only in-frame clones are kept and a portion is missing. This table holds tens of thousands of clones, approximately 85% found once. V lost 0 bases and J lost 0; bases outside the gene matches: 3. CDR1 SGHRS and CDR2 YFSETQ come from the germline V gene. This CDR3 has 17 residues. Sequenced material: unsorted PBMCs, taken 3.1 years after starting antiretroviral therapy. The V and J genes are TRBV5-1 and TRBJ1-6; 7 bases agree with TRBD1. This clonotype originated in a woman in her 50s with HIV. The CDR3, as DNA: TGCGCCAGCAGCTTGGGACAGGGTTTCTCCTATAATTCACCCCTCCACTTT. Amino acid sequence: CASSLGQGFSYNSPLHF.